These 26 T cell receptor beta chains were all obtained from the same sample, sequenced in a study of beta chain features in type 1 diabetes. Isolated RNA was reverse transcribed in full, so expressed TCRB transcripts were sequenced. Sequencing was performed with immunoSEQ multiplex PCR; in TCRdb, only in-frame clones are kept and a portion is missing. Here the sample spans under 400,000 clones, about 18% being singletons. The sample consisted of naive CD4+ T cells from blood. The receptors shown here come from a woman aged 18-30 years in good health.

V gene TRBV9 combines with J gene TRBJ2-3; a weak D match, TRBD1 (5 bases). With 3 bases removed from V and 2 bases from J, the gap between germline ends came to 10 bases. Germline CDR1 and CDR2: SGDLS and YYNGEE. CDR3 length equals 14 residues. CDR3 DNA sequence: TGTGCCAGCAGCGCCCAGGGTCCCACAGATACGCAGTATTTT. Translation gives CASSAQGPTDTQYF.

V is TRBV4-1 and J is TRBJ1-3; D may be TRBD1 (6 bases). Between the trimmed V and J ends, which lost 2 bases and 4 bases, there was a span of 9 bases. The CDR3 has 14 amino acids. CDR1 MGHRA and CDR2 YSYEKL come from the germline V gene. CDR3 region: CASSQRGAGNTIYF. In nucleotides, the CDR3 is TGCGCCAGCAGCCAACGGGGGGCAGGAAACACCATATATTTT.

This clone was found a few times. The gene calls are TRBV7-9 and TRBJ2-3; TRBD2 aligns across 11 bases. Germline-derived CDR1 and CDR2 are SEHNR and FQNEAQ (reference sequence). Trimming at V came to 5 bases and at J to 3 bases, leaving 10 bases not matched to a gene. This CDR3 is 17 amino acids long. The CDR3 protein is CASSNRISGGATDTQYF. The CDR3 DNA is TGTGCCAGCAGCAACCGCATTAGCGGGGGGGCAACAGATACGCAGTATTTT.

The chain combines TRBV7-2 with TRBJ2-7; tentatively, D is TRBD1 (6 bases). Germline CDR1 and CDR2: SGHTA and FQGNSA. The ends were cut back, 5 bases at V and 3 bases at J, with 17 bases in the middle. The CDR3 totals 15 residues. The CDR3 nucleotides read TGTGCCAGCAGCCCTTCCGGGACAAACTTCTACGAGCAGTACTTC. Translation gives CASSPSGTNFYEQYF.

This clone was picked up a small number of times. V usage is TRBV7-2 and J usage is TRBJ2-7; 7 nucleotides match TRBD2. The CDR3 loop spans 15 amino acids. Germline values: CDR1 SGHTA, CDR2 FQGNSA. The V and J ends lost 1 base and 3 bases, in that order; junction bases with no gene match: 6. The CDR3 DNA follows: TGTGCCAGCAGCTTAGTTACTAGCGCGCACTACGAGCAGTACTTC. Translating it yields CASSLVTSAHYEQYF.

This chain connects TRBV15 to TRBJ2-1, with 10 bases fitting TRBD2. Trimming at V came to 7 bases and at J to 6 bases, leaving 12 bases not matched to a gene. CDR3 size: 16 residues. CDR1 and CDR2 (germline): LNHNV, YYDKDF (reference sequence). Written as DNA, the CDR3 is TGTGCCACCAATAGCGGGAGGCCCCAGCTATCCAATGAGCAGTTCTTC. Its protein is CATNSGRPQLSNEQFF.

This clone has just a few counts. V usage is TRBV11-2 and J usage is TRBJ2-5, with D unclear. Germline CDR1 reads SGHAT; CDR2 reads FQNNGV. The CDR3 consists of 15 residues. The V gene lost 5 bases and the J gene lost 5 bases, with 18 bases spanning the gap. This chain's CDR3 is CASSVQQVVYETQYF. The DNA of the CDR3 is TGTGCCAGCAGCGTTCAACAAGTTGTATACGAGACCCAGTACTTC. The full variable domain, its missing parts supplied by reference TRBV11-2 and TRBJ2-5, is EAGVAQSPRYKIIEKRQSVAFWCNPISGHATLYWYQQILGQGPKLLIQFQNNGVVDDSQLPKDRFSAERLKGVDSTLKIQPAKLEDSAVYLCASSVQQVVYETQYFGPGTRLLVL.

The CDR3 sequence: CASSLGRSGRKYNEQFF. The CDR3 region has the DNA TGTGCCAGCAGCCTCGGCCGTAGCGGGAGGAAGTACAATGAGCAGTTCTTC. The chain joins TRBV7-9 to TRBJ2-1; TRBD2 aligns across 10 bases. V trimming: 5 bases; J trimming: 4 bases; junction bases outside the gene matches: 11. This CDR3 contains 17 residues. CDR1 SEHNR and CDR2 FQNEAQ come from the germline V gene (reference sequence).

The table lists this clone with a few counts. The chain uses TRBV7-9 and TRBJ2-1; 8 positions match TRBD2. V was pared by 8 bases and J by 3 bases, with 6 bases of the junction left unmatched. The CDR3 runs 14 residues. Germline loops: CDR1 SEHNR, CDR2 FQNEAQ (reference sequence). CDR3 sequence reads: CASGITSGYNEQFF. The CDR3 nucleotides read TGTGCCAGCGGGATCACTAGCGGCTACAATGAGCAGTTCTTC.

The genes are TRBV30 and TRBJ2-7; TRBD2 agrees at 8 bases. V shed 4 bases, J shed 1 base, and the junction held 6 bases outside the gene matches. CDR1 and CDR2 from the germline V gene are GTSNPN and SVGIG (reference sequence). The CDR3 consists of 14 residues. In DNA, the CDR3 is TGTGCCTGGAAGGGCGGGGGGACATCCTACGAGCAGTACTTC. It encodes CAWKGGGTSYEQYF.

This clone came up once. The chain employs TRBV5-4 and TRBJ1-5; 7 bases fit TRBD1. V lost 2 bases to trimming and J lost 2 bases; unmatched junction nucleotides: 1. CDR3 length equals 14 residues. The germline CDR1 and CDR2 sequences are SGHNT and YYREEE (reference sequence). The chain's CDR3 is CASSFDRGNQPQHF. In nucleotides, the CDR3 is TGTGCCAGCAGCTTCGACAGGGGCAATCAGCCCCAGCATTTT.

The V gene is TRBV5-1, the J gene TRBJ1-2, with 7 positions matching TRBD1. The CDR3 has 15 amino acids. J lost 3 bases, V lost 1 base, and 6 bases had no gene match. Germline CDR1 is SGHRS and CDR2 is YFSETQ. DNA of the CDR3: TGCGCCAGCAGCTTGTCCTCCAGGGGGGACTATGGCTACACCTTC. Residues: CASSLSSRGDYGYTF.

The chain carries TRBV5-1 and TRBJ1-2; D remains unclear. Germline-derived CDR1 and CDR2 are SGHRS and YFSETQ. CDR3 length equals 15 residues. The ends were cut back, 0 bases at V and 0 bases at J, with 9 bases in the middle. The CDR3: CASSLERPSNYGYTF. The DNA for the CDR3 is TGCGCCAGCAGCTTGGAGCGGCCTTCTAACTATGGCTACACCTTC.

This clone was counted between two and nine times. The chain joins TRBV5-1 to TRBJ1-6; no clear D. V lost 2 bases, J lost 7 bases, and 13 bases lay in between. The germline V gene has CDR1 SGHRS and CDR2 YFSETQ. The CDR3 is 15 amino acids. CDR3 nucleotide sequence: TGCGCCAGCAGCTTAGACGTAAGGAGGAATTCACCCCTCCACTTT. Residues: CASSLDVRRNSPLHF.

The chain combines TRBV11-2 with TRBJ1-2; a possible D gene is TRBD1 (5 bases). Looked up from germline, CDR1 is SGHAT and CDR2 is FQNNGV. V lost 6 bases, J lost 5 bases, and 10 bases lay in between. The CDR3 runs to 12 residues. CDR3 amino acids: CASSYDRYGYTF. The DNA for the CDR3 is TGTGCCAGCAGTTACGACAGATATGGCTACACCTTC.

This clone was recorded only once. The CDR3 is CASSHPQGGQYEQYF. DNA of the CDR3: TGTGCCAGCTCACATCCGCAGGGGGGCCAATACGAGCAGTACTTC. This chain joins TRBV18 and TRBJ2-7; weak D call: TRBD1 (7 bases). Germline lookup yields CDR1 KGHSH and CDR2 LQKENI. This CDR3 contains 15 residues. Trimming stripped 4 bases from V and 4 bases from J, with 17 bases between.

The chain couples TRBV4-2 to TRBJ2-1, with D hard to call. Trimming shortened V by 0 bases and J by 12 bases, and 12 bases separated the two germline ends. The germline V gene has CDR1 LGHNA and CDR2 YNFKEQ. CDR3 length: 13 residues. CDR3 sequence: CASSQDPLIGQFF. Written as DNA, the CDR3 is TGTGCCAGCAGCCAAGATCCCCTGATCGGGCAGTTCTTC.

Note on this clone: The sample contains more than one DNA sequence encoding this CDR3. The chain uses TRBV20-1 and TRBJ1-1; perhaps TRBD1 as D (5 bases). V was clipped by 6 bases and J by 3 bases, with 8 bases between them. Germline assignment: CDR1 DFQATT and CDR2 SNEGSKA (reference sequence). CDR3 length equals 11 residues. The CDR3 bases are TGCAGTGCCGGGGGGGACACTGAAGCTTTCTTT. Translating gives CSAGGDTEAFF.

This clone was recorded a few times. The chain uses TRBV5-1 and TRBJ2-2, with 15 bases identical to TRBD2. The CDR3 totals 18 residues. V shed 4 bases, J shed 4 bases, and the junction held 8 bases outside the gene matches. Germline CDR1 is SGHRS and CDR2 is YFSETQ. This CDR3 reads CASSHRTSGRAGTGELFF. The CDR3 nucleotides read TGCGCCAGCAGCCACCGGACTAGCGGGAGGGCTGGCACCGGGGAGCTGTTTTTT.

The sample holds a few counts of this clone. The gene calls are TRBV18 and TRBJ1-4; unclear D gene. The CDR3 totals 13 residues. Trimming removed 2 bases at V and 6 bases at J, with 7 bases between. Germline V gene sequence: CDR1 KGHSH, CDR2 LQKENI. DNA for the CDR3: TGTGCCAGCTCACCATTCGAGGATGAAAAACTGTTTTTT. Amino acid sequence: CASSPFEDEKLFF.

V is TRBV6-5 and J is TRBJ2-7; 7 bases agree with TRBD1. CDR1 MNHEY and CDR2 SVGAGI come from the germline V gene. This CDR3 is 13 amino acids long. The ends lost 6 bases at V and 3 bases at J; junction bases unmatched: 5. The CDR3 sequence is CASSKTGYYEQYF. CDR3 nucleotide sequence: TGTGCCAGCAGCAAGACAGGGTACTACGAGCAGTACTTC.

V gene TRBV7-9 combines with J gene TRBJ2-3, with TRBD2 identical over 7 bases. Germline V lookup: CDR1 SEHNR, CDR2 FQNEAQ (reference sequence). V shed 4 bases, J shed 6 bases, and the junction held 4 bases outside the gene matches. The CDR3 is made up of 13 amino acids. For the CDR3, the DNA is TGTGCCAGCAGCTCGAGCGGGGCGGATACGCAGTATTTT. It codes for CASSSSGADTQYF.

This clone was detected a few times. The V gene is TRBV11-2, the J gene TRBJ2-2, with D perhaps TRBD2 (5 bases). The CDR3 runs to 14 residues. The V gene's germline CDR1 is SGHAT and CDR2 FQNNGV. V was clipped by 8 bases and J by 8 bases, with 18 bases between them. The CDR3 reads CASDGEAYGGELFF. In DNA, the CDR3 is TGTGCCAGCGACGGGGAAGCCTACGGAGGGGAGCTGTTTTTT.

This chain links TRBV5-1 with TRBJ2-1; 9 nucleotides match TRBD1. The length of the CDR3 is 14 residues. The junction had 7 bases not matched to a gene; V was cut back by 4 bases and J by 8 bases. Per the germline V gene, CDR1 is SGHRS and CDR2 is YFSETQ. CDR3 sequence: CASSPGQGGDEQFF. The CDR3 DNA reads TGCGCCAGCAGCCCGGGACAGGGAGGCGATGAGCAGTTCTTC.

The chain uses TRBV4-1 and TRBJ2-7; D call uncertain. The germline V and J ends were trimmed by 3 bases and 6 bases, with 12 bases remaining between them. Germline CDR1 reads MGHRA; CDR2 reads YSYEKL. This CDR3 has 13 residues. The CDR3 spells CASSQVWPGEQYF. In nucleotides, the CDR3 is TGCGCCAGCAGCCAGGTCTGGCCGGGCGAGCAGTACTTC.

The chain has TRBV7-9 and TRBJ2-1, with TRBD2 matching over 8 bases. With V trimmed by 0 bases and J by 1 base, 5 bases remained unmatched. The length of the CDR3 is 17 residues. Germline loops: CDR1 SEHNR, CDR2 FQNEAQ (reference sequence). The CDR3 loop is CASSLADSSGSYNEQFF. The CDR3 DNA reads TGTGCCAGCAGCTTAGCCGACTCTAGCGGGTCCTACAATGAGCAGTTCTTC. The entire variable domain, with the rest obtained from reference TRBV7-9 and TRBJ2-1, is as follows: DTGVSQNPRHKITKRGQNVTFRCDPISEHNRLYWYRQTLGQGPEFLTYFQNEAQLEKSRLLSDRFSAERPKGSFSTLEIQRTEQGDSAMYLCASSLADSSGSYNEQFFGPGTRLTVL.